This TCR beta chain was sequenced in a study of Ad26.COV2.S vaccination and SARS-CoV-2 variants. Germline V CDR1 and CDR2: SGHNT, YYREEE (reference sequence). V was clipped by 4 bases and J by 13 bases; unmatched bases: 7. This CDR3 region has 14 residues. Described treatment: over 15 received Ad26.COV2.S at low or high dose, single or two shots; 5 received placebo; per-sample allocation not given. On day 63 after the first injection, vaccine and placebo recipients gave samples. This Boston cohort included adults aged 18-55 years. Data came from immunoSEQ multiplex PCR; TCRdb stores just in-frame clones and leaves some out. The table lists hundreds of thousands of clones, roughly four fifths of them singletons. Study observations and caveats: Quantification of TCR breadth and depth may have yielded underestimates of total T cell responses.

Details on this clone: Its antigen is still unknown.

The sequencing here drew on peripheral blood, taken in a trial of Ad26.COV2.S vaccine versus placebo. The TCR originated in a person aged 18-60 years who received the Ad26.COV2.S COVID-19 vaccine or a placebo. The chain joins TRBV5-4 to TRBJ1-6; 11 positions agree with TRBD1. DNA of the CDR3: TGTGCCAGCAGCCTGGACAGGGGGCAAGGGCCCCTCCACTTT. It yields the protein CASSLDRGQGPLHF.